This T cell receptor (beta chain) was captured by sequencing in a study of control samples from healthy donors and cancer patients. The CDR3 extends over 14 amino acids. The V end was cut by 3 bases, the J end by 3 bases, with 8 bases between. Germline-derived CDR1 and CDR2 are SEHNR and FQNEAQ (reference sequence). Method: immunoSEQ multiplex PCR; TCRdb's copy keeps in-frame clones and lacks some. The repertoire consists of about 100,000 clones, with about 90% occurring once and the leading ten covering 15% to 20%. V and J are TRBV7-9 and TRBJ2-2; possibly TRBD1 for D (5 bases). The sequencing input was blood. The receptor was isolated from a woman in her fifties or sixties in good health. DNA for the CDR3: TGTGCCAGCAGCTTGACAGACGACACCGGGGAGCTGTTTTTT. Translating gives CASSLTDDTGELFF.